The rows below give T cell receptor beta chains drawn from one sample of a study of cytomegalovirus exposure and HLA in healthy donors. Method: immunoSEQ multiplex PCR; TCRdb's copy keeps in-frame clones and lacks some. The data contain about 120,000 clones, around 60% of them singletons. The sequencing sample was made of PBMCs. The source of these receptors is a middle-aged man in good health and CMV-seropositive. Each CDR3 is given with its conserved first and last residue. A D gene is named only where the DNA matches it firmly. Rows may omit the clone size; those that give it use once, few, many or a size class.

clone size: NA; J gene: TRBJ1-1; D gene: TRBD1; V gene: TRBV19; CDR3 protein: CASSIRTGANTEAFF; CDR3 DNA: TGTGCCAGTAGTATCCGGACAGGTGCGAACACTGAAGCTTTCTTT
clone size: NA; J gene: TRBJ2-7; D gene: NA; V gene: TRBV28; CDR3 protein: CASSSGMVYEQYF; CDR3 DNA: TGTGCCAGCAGTTCAGGGATGGTCTACGAGCAGTACTTC
clone size: NA; J gene: TRBJ2-1; D gene: TRBD2; V gene: TRBV4-1; CDR3 protein: CASSQEWDSGRTIIDEQFF; CDR3 DNA: TGCGCTAGCAGCCAAGAATGGGATAGCGGGAGGACTATTATCGATGAGCAGTTCTTC
clone size: few; J gene: TRBJ2-7; D gene: NA; V gene: TRBV29-1; CDR3 protein: CRGRAYEQYF; CDR3 DNA: TGTAGGGGCAGGGCCTACGAGCAGTACTTC
clone size: NA; J gene: TRBJ2-1; D gene: NA; V gene: TRBV27; CDR3 protein: CASSLEGSNEQFF; CDR3 DNA: TGTGCCAGCAGTTTAGAGGGTTCGAATGAGCAGTTCTTC
clone size: NA; J gene: TRBJ1-2; D gene: NA; V gene: TRBV21-1; CDR3 protein: CASSPAGGQGALGTYGYTF; CDR3 DNA: TGTGCCAGCAGCCCCGCCGGGGGCCAGGGGGCCCTCGGTACCTATGGCTACACCTTC
clone size: NA; J gene: TRBJ1-3; D gene: NA; V gene: TRBV4-2; CDR3 protein: CASSQEEGGTGGNTIYF; CDR3 DNA: TGTGCCAGCAGCCAAGAAGAAGGGGGTACGGGCGGAAACACCATATATTTT
clone size: few; J gene: TRBJ2-2; D gene: TRBD2; V gene: TRBV7-8; CDR3 protein: CASSPGGSGELFF; CDR3 DNA: TGTGCCAGCAGCCCCGGGGGGTCCGGGGAGCTGTTTTTT
clone size: NA; J gene: TRBJ2-7; D gene: TRBD2; V gene: TRBV5-1; CDR3 protein: CASSGIAGAAYEQYF; CDR3 DNA: TGCGCCAGCAGCGGCATAGCGGGGGCCGCCTACGAGCAGTACTTC
clone size: few; J gene: TRBJ1-4; D gene: NA; V gene: TRBV7-9; CDR3 protein: CSSSPSGGKLFF; CDR3 DNA: TGTTCCAGCAGCCCGTCGGGGGGAAAACTGTTTTTT
clone size: NA; J gene: TRBJ2-3; D gene: TRBD2; V gene: TRBV11-2; CDR3 protein: CASSAWLAGVTDTQYF; CDR3 DNA: TGTGCCAGCAGCGCTTGGCTAGCGGGAGTCACAGATACGCAGTATTTT
clone size: NA; J gene: TRBJ2-2; D gene: NA; V gene: TRBV5-4; CDR3 protein: CASSTDPTTGELFF; CDR3 DNA: TGTGCCAGCAGCACAGACCCTACCACCGGGGAGCTGTTTTTT
clone size: few; J gene: TRBJ2-5; D gene: NA; V gene: TRBV19; CDR3 protein: CASKRNLQETQYF; CDR3 DNA: TGTGCCAGTAAGAGGAACTTACAAGAGACCCAGTACTTC
clone size: few; J gene: TRBJ1-5; D gene: NA; V gene: TRBV6-6; CDR3 protein: CASAPGFGGDQPQHF; CDR3 DNA: TGTGCCAGCGCCCCCGGATTTGGGGGGGATCAGCCCCAGCATTTT
clone size: NA; J gene: TRBJ2-3; D gene: TRBD2; V gene: TRBV9; CDR3 protein: CASSVGLAGSDTQYF; CDR3 DNA: TGTGCCAGCAGCGTAGGTCTAGCGGGGTCAGATACGCAGTATTTT
clone size: NA; J gene: TRBJ2-1; D gene: NA; V gene: TRBV29-1; CDR3 protein: CSVEDAGTAGNEQFF; CDR3 DNA: TGCAGCGTTGAAGATGCGGGGACAGCGGGTAATGAGCAGTTCTTC
clone size: few; J gene: TRBJ1-3; D gene: TRBD1; V gene: TRBV5-6; CDR3 protein: CASRLPGQGAGNTIYF; CDR3 DNA: TGTGCCAGCAGACTTCCGGGACAGGGTGCAGGAAACACCATATATTTT
clone size: NA; J gene: TRBJ2-4; D gene: NA; V gene: TRBV29-1; CDR3 protein: CSVDYAGNIQYF; CDR3 DNA: TGCAGCGTTGATTACGCAGGAAACATTCAGTACTTC
clone size: NA; J gene: TRBJ2-5; D gene: TRBD1; V gene: TRBV5-1; CDR3 protein: CASSPRGQIQEAQYF; CDR3 DNA: TGCGCCAGCAGCCCTCGGGGACAGATACAAGAGGCCCAGTACTTC
clone size: NA; J gene: TRBJ2-2; D gene: NA; V gene: TRBV28; CDR3 protein: CASSLANTGELFF; CDR3 DNA: TGTGCCAGCAGTTTGGCCAACACCGGGGAGCTGTTTTTT
clone size: NA; J gene: TRBJ2-1; D gene: TRBD1; V gene: TRBV5-1; CDR3 protein: CASSLVAGGNEQFF; CDR3 DNA: TGCGCCAGCAGCTTGGTGGCAGGGGGAAATGAGCAGTTCTTC
clone size: NA; J gene: TRBJ2-1; D gene: TRBD1; V gene: TRBV5-1; CDR3 protein: CASSLRDRVNEQFF; CDR3 DNA: TGCGCCAGCAGCTTAAGGGACAGGGTGAATGAGCAGTTCTTC
clone size: NA; J gene: TRBJ1-6; D gene: NA; V gene: TRBV6-5; CDR3 protein: CASSRDFYNSPLHF; CDR3 DNA: TGTGCCAGCAGCCGGGACTTCTATAATTCACCCCTCCACTTT
clone size: few; J gene: TRBJ1-5; D gene: NA; V gene: TRBV30; CDR3 protein: CAWTAGRNQPQHF; CDR3 DNA: TGTGCCTGGACGGCAGGGCGCAATCAGCCCCAGCATTTT
clone size: NA; J gene: TRBJ1-1; D gene: TRBD1; V gene: TRBV4-1; CDR3 protein: CASSHDREAAFF; CDR3 DNA: TGCGCCAGCAGCCACGACAGGGAAGCAGCTTTCTTT
clone size: NA; J gene: TRBJ2-2; D gene: TRBD1; V gene: TRBV13; CDR3 protein: CASSSLGTVPGELFF; CDR3 DNA: TGTGCCAGCAGCTCACTTGGGACAGTGCCCGGGGAGCTGTTTTTT
clone size: NA; J gene: TRBJ2-2; D gene: NA; V gene: TRBV4-2; CDR3 protein: CASTDAAPGNTGELFF; CDR3 DNA: TGTGCCAGCACCGATGCTGCCCCGGGGAACACCGGGGAGCTGTTTTTT
clone size: NA; J gene: TRBJ2-7; D gene: TRBD1; V gene: TRBV6-5; CDR3 protein: CASSLGQGYEQYF; CDR3 DNA: TGTGCCAGCAGTTTAGGACAGGGCTACGAGCAGTACTTC
clone size: NA; J gene: TRBJ2-7; D gene: NA; V gene: TRBV6-5; CDR3 protein: CASSYGGGPIYEQYF; CDR3 DNA: TGTGCCAGCAGTTACGGTGGAGGTCCCATCTACGAGCAGTACTTC
clone size: NA; J gene: TRBJ2-1; D gene: TRBD2; V gene: TRBV7-3; CDR3 protein: CASSLSSGGAGEQFF; CDR3 DNA: TGTGCCAGCAGCTTAAGTAGCGGGGGGGCAGGCGAGCAGTTCTTC
clone size: NA; J gene: TRBJ1-4; D gene: TRBD1; V gene: TRBV6-5; CDR3 protein: CASSRGQGWEKLFF; CDR3 DNA: TGTGCCAGCAGCCGGGGACAGGGTTGGGAAAAACTGTTTTTT
clone size: NA; J gene: TRBJ2-7; D gene: NA; V gene: TRBV5-4; CDR3 protein: CASSPQGTRAHEQYF; CDR3 DNA: TGTGCCAGCAGCCCCCAGGGGACCCGAGCCCACGAGCAGTACTTC
clone size: NA; J gene: TRBJ1-5; D gene: TRBD1; V gene: TRBV7-2; CDR3 protein: CASSLNRGGNQPQHF; CDR3 DNA: TGTGCCAGCAGCTTAAACAGGGGGGGAAATCAGCCCCAGCATTTT
clone size: NA; J gene: TRBJ2-1; D gene: TRBD1; V gene: TRBV18; CDR3 protein: CASSPAQGENNEQFF; CDR3 DNA: TGTGCCAGCTCACCGGCTCAGGGGGAAAACAATGAGCAGTTCTTC
clone size: NA; J gene: TRBJ1-1; D gene: NA; V gene: TRBV10-3; CDR3 protein: CAISDQGGGSEAFF; CDR3 DNA: TGTGCCATCAGTGATCAAGGGGGGGGCTCTGAAGCTTTCTTT
clone size: NA; J gene: TRBJ2-7; D gene: TRBD2; V gene: TRBV29-1; CDR3 protein: CSVLAGDYEQYF; CDR3 DNA: TGCAGCGTACTAGCGGGAGACTACGAGCAGTACTTC
clone size: NA; J gene: TRBJ2-1; D gene: NA; V gene: TRBV10-3; CDR3 protein: CATQPWGGERYNEQFF; CDR3 DNA: TGTGCCACCCAACCCTGGGGCGGGGAGAGATACAATGAGCAGTTCTTC
clone size: NA; J gene: TRBJ1-2; D gene: TRBD1; V gene: TRBV11-2; CDR3 protein: CASSAGSGTGLGYTF; CDR3 DNA: TGTGCCAGCAGCGCCGGCTCTGGGACAGGACTTGGCTACACCTTC
clone size: NA; J gene: TRBJ1-5; D gene: TRBD1; V gene: TRBV27; CDR3 protein: CASSFGDRTVQPQHF; CDR3 DNA: TGTGCCAGCAGTTTTGGGGACAGGACGGTCCAGCCCCAGCATTTT
clone size: NA; J gene: TRBJ1-5; D gene: TRBD1; V gene: TRBV27; CDR3 protein: CASSLPQGGHSNQPQHF; CDR3 DNA: TGTGCCAGCAGTTTACCCCAGGGGGGCCATAGCAATCAGCCCCAGCATTTT
clone size: NA; J gene: TRBJ2-1; D gene: TRBD2; V gene: TRBV7-3; CDR3 protein: CASSLSPSGGGNEQFF; CDR3 DNA: TGTGCCAGCAGCTTAAGTCCTAGCGGGGGGGGCAATGAGCAGTTCTTC
clone size: NA; J gene: TRBJ1-6; D gene: NA; V gene: TRBV5-1; CDR3 protein: CASSLASGIRANSPLHF; CDR3 DNA: TGCGCCAGCAGCTTGGCGTCCGGGATTCGGGCGAATTCACCCCTCCACTTT
clone size: NA; J gene: TRBJ2-4; D gene: TRBD1; V gene: TRBV4-2; CDR3 protein: CASSQGPGQDIQYF; CDR3 DNA: TGTGCCAGCAGCCAAGGACCGGGACAGGACATTCAGTACTTC
clone size: NA; J gene: TRBJ1-4; D gene: TRBD1; V gene: TRBV4-1; CDR3 protein: CASSQVGTGNEKLFF; CDR3 DNA: TGCGCCAGCAGCCAAGTAGGGACAGGGAACGAAAAACTGTTTTTT
clone size: NA; J gene: TRBJ2-1; D gene: NA; V gene: TRBV4-1; CDR3 protein: CASSQRPVRGNEQFF; CDR3 DNA: TGCGCCAGCAGCCAGCGTCCCGTAAGGGGCAATGAGCAGTTCTTC
clone size: NA; J gene: TRBJ2-7; D gene: TRBD1; V gene: TRBV5-1; CDR3 protein: CASSMDRGWYEQYF; CDR3 DNA: TGCGCCAGCAGCATGGACAGGGGTTGGTACGAGCAGTACTTC
clone size: few; J gene: TRBJ1-2; D gene: TRBD1; V gene: TRBV6-1; CDR3 protein: CASRDQGAVYGYTF; CDR3 DNA: TGTGCCAGCAGGGATCAGGGGGCCGTCTATGGCTACACCTTC
clone size: once; J gene: TRBJ1-2; D gene: NA; V gene: TRBV5-4; CDR3 protein: CASSLVGSRQPTRF; CDR3 DNA: TGTGCCAGCAGCTTGGTAGGTTCGCGACAGCCGACGCGCTTC
clone size: once; J gene: TRBJ1-2; D gene: NA; V gene: TRBV7-2; CDR3 protein: CASSFDYMGSGYTF; CDR3 DNA: TGTGCCAGCAGCTTTGATTATATGGGGAGTGGCTACACCTTC